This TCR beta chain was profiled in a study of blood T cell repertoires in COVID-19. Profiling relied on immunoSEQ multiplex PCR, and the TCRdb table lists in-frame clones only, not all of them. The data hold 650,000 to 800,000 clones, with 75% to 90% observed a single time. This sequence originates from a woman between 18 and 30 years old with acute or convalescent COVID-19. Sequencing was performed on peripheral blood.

DNA of the CDR3: TGTGCCAGCTCACCCCGGACACTCTCAAATTCACCCCTCCACTTT. Protein sequence: CASSPRTLSNSPLHF. J is TRBJ1-6 and V is TRBV18; D might be TRBD1 (5 bases). Trimming took 3 bases from V and 7 from J, leaving 13 bases between them. Germline CDR1 and CDR2: KGHSH and LQKENI. This CDR3 spans 15 amino acids.